This TCR beta chain was identified during a study of T cell repertoires in cytomegalovirus infection. Notes on this clonotype: No antigen is known for it.

MiXCR, run by TCRdb on the reads, gives a single entry per CDR3 protein. Of some 900,000 distinct CDR3 sequences in the sample, approximately 32% are singletons; the top ten hold around 12%. V was trimmed by 11 bases and J by 6 bases, leaving 19 bases between them. CDR3 length: 13 residues. The V gene's germline CDR1 is MNHEY and CDR2 SVGEGT. The sequence derives from a human donor in good health (CMV status not recorded). Some clones in this sample may be carry-over from other donors' samples. The material sequenced was cultured CD8+ T cells from PBMCs, taken from culture after CMV antigen stimulation. V and J are TRBV6-2 or TRBV6-3 and TRBJ1-1; D remains ambiguous. As DNA, the CDR3 is TGTGCCTCTCTTCCTGGGGTGTGGGCTGAAGCTTTCTTT. It yields the protein CASLPGVWAEAFF.